This entry lists 2 T cell receptor beta chains sequenced from one sample in a study of PD-1 blockade in classical Hodgkin lymphoma. The assay was immunoSEQ multiplex PCR, and TCRdb's table has in-frame clones only and misses some. The table shows about 47,000 clones, with approximately 90% occurring only once. Time point described: newly diagnosed, previously untreated cHL patient sample. Sequenced: peripheral blood mononuclear cells (PBMCs). These receptors all come from a human donor with classical Hodgkin lymphoma.

DNA for the CDR3: TGTGCCAGCAGCCGATCAGGCTATAGAAACTATGGCTACACCTTC. Amino acids: CASSRSGYRNYGYTF. The chain couples TRBV28 to TRBJ1-2; D is ambiguous. Trimming cost V 6 bases and J 2 bases, with 16 bases left between them. The germline gives CDR1 MDHEN, CDR2 SYDVKM. CDR3 length: 15 amino acids.

This clone was seen a handful of times. The rearrangement uses TRBV2 and TRBJ2-5; D not resolved. V lost 0 bases and J lost 4, with 3 bases in between. This CDR3 region has 12 residues. The germline CDR1 and CDR2 sequences are SNHLY and FYNNEI. DNA of the CDR3: TGTGCCAGCAGTGAAGCGGCAGAGACCCAGTACTTC. Translating it yields CASSEAAETQYF. Full variable domain (remainder filled in from reference TRBV2 and TRBJ2-5): EPEVTQTPSHQVTQMGQEVILRCVPISNHLYFYWYRQILGQKVEFLVSFYNNEISEKSEIFDDQFSVERPDGSNFTLKIRSTKLEDSAMYFCASSEAAETQYFGPGTRLLVL.